What follows are 30 T cell receptor beta chains derived from one specimen sequenced in a study of blood T cell repertoires in COVID-19. Profiling relied on immunoSEQ multiplex PCR, and the TCRdb table lists in-frame clones only, not all of them. Found here are around 170,000 clones, about 81% of them singletons; the top ten hold about 10%. The sample was peripheral blood. The receptors here all came from a woman of 80 years or more with COVID-19, enrolled during active disease.

This CDR3 reads CASSLGLGDTQYF. DNA of the CDR3: TGTGCCAGCAGCTTGGGACTGGGGGATACGCAGTATTTT. The V call is TRBV7-7, the J call TRBJ2-3; TRBD2 is a possible D gene (6 bases). Per germline, CDR1 SSHAT and CDR2 FNYEAQ (reference sequence). The CDR3 covers 13 residues. The ends were cut back, 3 bases at V and 6 bases at J, with 10 bases in the middle.

The J gene is TRBJ2-1, the V gene TRBV10-3; TRBD2 matches 14 bases. Trimming at V came to 5 bases and at J to 9 bases, leaving 12 bases not matched to a gene. CDR1 ENHRY and CDR2 SYGVKD come from the germline V gene. The length of the CDR3 is 17 residues. The CDR3 region is CAISSGTSGRMVGEQFF. CDR3 DNA sequence: TGTGCCATCAGTAGTGGGACTAGCGGGAGAATGGTGGGTGAGCAGTTCTTC.

The rearrangement links TRBV11-2 to TRBJ2-1; D not certain. Trimming pared 0 bases from V and 9 bases from J, leaving 12 bases between. The V gene's germline CDR1 is SGHAT and CDR2 FQNNGV. The CDR3 is 14 amino acids. The CDR3 coding sequence is TGTGCCAGCAGCTTAGATCCTCGGGTGGGTGAGCAGTTCTTC. Translated: CASSLDPRVGEQFF. The full variable domain, completed using reference TRBV11-2 and TRBJ2-1, is EAGVAQSPRYKIIEKRQSVAFWCNPISGHATLYWYQQILGQGPKLLIQFQNNGVVDDSQLPKDRFSAERLKGVDSTLKIQPAKLEDSAVYLCASSLDPRVGEQFFGPGTRLTVL.

This clone was detected only a few times. This chain connects TRBV6-1 to TRBJ2-7, with D possibly matching TRBD1 (6 bases). The V and J ends lost 0 bases and 4 bases respectively, with 13 bases between them. CDR3 length: 15 residues. Germline CDR1 MNHNS, CDR2 SASEGT. CDR3 region: CASSEAVGHLYEQYF. The CDR3 DNA follows: TGTGCCAGCAGTGAAGCGGTGGGACACTTATACGAGCAGTACTTC.

The CDR3 sequence: CASSKLRGQPSSYNEQFF. CDR3 DNA: TGTGCCAGCAGCAAACTGCGGGGACAGCCGAGCTCCTACAATGAGCAGTTCTTC. The chain is built from TRBV21-1 and TRBJ2-1; the table's D gene call, TRBD1, was not cross checked with the DNA. TRBV21-1 is assigned pseudogene status. The CDR3 extends over 18 amino acids.

The chain carries TRBV2 and TRBJ2-1; D may be TRBD2 (6 bases). Germline CDR1 and CDR2: SNHLY and FYNNEI. Trimming removed 3 bases from V and 4 bases from J, with 13 bases in between. This CDR3 spans 15 amino acids. CDR3 sequence: CASSDRLAPYNEQFF. The CDR3 coding sequence is TGTGCCAGCAGTGACAGGCTAGCGCCTTACAATGAGCAGTTCTTC. Filled out from reference TRBV2 and TRBJ2-1, the complete variable domain reads EPEVTQTPSHQVTQMGQEVILRCVPISNHLYFYWYRQILGQKVEFLVSFYNNEISEKSEIFDDQFSVERPDGSNFTLKIRSTKLEDSAMYFCASSDRLAPYNEQFFGPGTRLTVL.

The chain joins TRBV10-3 to TRBJ2-1, with TRBD2 matching over 15 bases. J was trimmed by 7 bases and V by 6 bases; bases with no gene match: 4. CDR3 length: 15 residues. Germline V gives CDR1 ENHRY, CDR2 SYGVKD. The CDR3 protein is CAISAGTSGRNEQFF. CDR3 nucleotide sequence: TGTGCCATCAGCGCCGGGACTAGCGGGAGGAATGAGCAGTTCTTC.

This clone has just one count. The gene calls are TRBV6-5 and TRBJ1-4; no clear D. Germline lookup yields CDR1 MNHEY and CDR2 SVGAGI. The CDR3 has 15 amino acids. V was shortened by 6 bases and J by 8 bases, with 19 bases between the two germline ends. As DNA, the CDR3 is TGTGCCAGCAGCCCAAGGACCGCGGGAGGGGAAAAACTGTTTTTT. Translating it yields CASSPRTAGGEKLFF.

This clone was seen only a few times. The chain uses TRBV19 and TRBJ1-1; D might be TRBD1 (6 bases). The CDR3 contains 12 residues. The germline V gene has CDR1 LNHDA and CDR2 SQIVND (reference sequence). The germline V and J ends were trimmed by 6 bases and 6 bases, with 11 bases remaining between them. The CDR3, as DNA: TGTGCCAGTAGGGGGGACAAGCCTGAAGCTTTCTTT. This gives the protein CASRGDKPEAFF.

This chain connects TRBV2 to TRBJ2-1; 11 bases align to TRBD2. Germline CDR1 SNHLY, CDR2 FYNNEI. The V gene end was trimmed by 5 bases and the J gene end by 9 bases; junction bases not matched to a gene: 12. The CDR3 is 16 residues long. The chain's CDR3 is CASSLNSGRAFGEQFF. In DNA, the CDR3 is TGTGCCAGCAGTTTAAATAGCGGGAGGGCCTTTGGTGAGCAGTTCTTC.

With regard to this clone: The same CDR3 also results from other DNA sequences found in this sample. This chain links TRBV5-1 with TRBJ2-2; 12 bases agree with TRBD2. V lost 4 bases, J lost 4 bases, and 2 bases stayed unmatched. CDR1 is SGHRS, CDR2 YFSETQ, per germline. The CDR3 is made up of 15 amino acids. CDR3 sequence reads: CASSLGLAGTGELFF. The CDR3 DNA follows: TGCGCCAGCAGCCTGGGACTAGCGGGCACCGGGGAGCTGTTTTTT.

The chain recombines TRBV13 with TRBJ2-7, with 16 bases aligning to TRBD2. Per the germline V gene, CDR1 is PRHDT and CDR2 is FYEKMQ (reference sequence). V lost 4 bases to trimming and J lost 4 bases; unmatched junction nucleotides: 10. The CDR3 is made up of 18 amino acids. The DNA for the CDR3 is TGTGCCAGCAGCTCCCAAAAGGGGACTAGCGGGAGGGCGTACGAGCAGTACTTC. This codes for CASSSQKGTSGRAYEQYF.

The chain uses TRBV14 and TRBJ1-1; perhaps TRBD1 as D (5 bases). The CDR3 covers 14 residues. CDR1 is SGHDN and CDR2 is FVKESK in the germline V gene. V lost 4 bases and J lost 0, with 9 bases in between. Written as DNA, the CDR3 is TGTGCCAGCAGCCCGGACACTTTGAACACTGAAGCTTTCTTT. Its translation: CASSPDTLNTEAFF.

The chain links TRBV18 to TRBJ2-7, with 9 bases identical to TRBD1. The CDR3 has 17 residues. Germline V gene sequence: CDR1 KGHSH, CDR2 LQKENI. V lost 2 bases, J lost 3 bases, and 11 bases stayed unmatched. CDR3 nucleotides: TGTGCCAGCTCACCAGGACAGGGGAGGAGGGTGATCTACGAGCAGTACTTC. This gives the protein CASSPGQGRRVIYEQYF. Drawing the rest from reference TRBV18 and TRBJ2-7, the complete variable domain is NAGVMQNPRHLVRRRGQEARLRCSPMKGHSHVYWYRQLPEEGLKFMVYLQKENIIDESGMPKERFSAEFPKEGPSILRIQQVVRGDSAAYFCASSPGQGRRVIYEQYFGPGTRLTVT.

The chain combines TRBV4-2 with TRBJ1-1; no reliable D call. This CDR3 contains 15 residues. With 4 bases removed from V and 1 base from J, the gap between germline ends came to 13 bases. The germline gives CDR1 LGHNA, CDR2 YNFKEQ. The CDR3 region is CASSLESVGNTEAFF. The CDR3 DNA sequence: TGTGCCAGCAGCCTGGAGTCGGTGGGGAACACTGAAGCTTTCTTT.

In this sample, this clone turned up once. The CDR3 DNA reads as TGTGCCACCAGTGATTACGGCACCGGGGAGCTGTTTTTT. This sequence encodes CATSDYGTGELFF. V and J are TRBV24-1 and TRBJ2-2; D unclear. The CDR3 contains 13 residues. CDR1 is KGHDR, CDR2 SFDVKD, per germline. Trimming took off 2 bases at V and 4 bases at J, with 4 bases between the two ends.

The J gene is TRBJ2-5, the V gene TRBV7-2; 12 nucleotides agree with TRBD2. CDR3 size: 17 residues. The junction had 3 bases not matched to a gene; V was cut back by 1 base and J by 0 bases. From germline, CDR1 is SGHTA and CDR2 FQGNSA. CDR3 sequence (DNA): TGTGCCAGCAGCTTAGGACTAGCGGGGGCCTACCAAGAGACCCAGTACTTC. Protein: CASSLGLAGAYQETQYF.

The gene calls are TRBV6-5 and TRBJ1-5, with TRBD1 identical over 7 bases. Trimming at V came to 5 bases and at J to 1 base, leaving 5 bases not matched to a gene. The germline gives CDR1 MNHEY, CDR2 SVGAGI. This CDR3 is built from 15 residues. The CDR3 protein is CASSLRQGSNQPQHF. The CDR3 region has the DNA TGTGCCAGCAGTCTGCGACAGGGCAGCAATCAGCCCCAGCATTTT.

Only one count was recorded for this clone. The chain recombines TRBV25-1 with TRBJ1-1, with TRBD1 matching over 8 bases. The CDR3 contains 13 residues. V lost 11 bases and J lost 2; bases outside the gene matches: 7. Looked up from germline, CDR1 is MGHDK and CDR2 is SYGVNS. The CDR3 sequence is CAVLGQGNTEAFF. The CDR3 coding sequence is TGTGCCGTACTTGGACAGGGCAACACTGAAGCTTTCTTT.

The rearrangement joins TRBV7-3 to TRBJ2-5; the D gene is possibly TRBD2 (6 bases). CDR3 length equals 14 residues. V was cut by 5 bases and J by 7 bases, with 17 bases left in between. Germline values: CDR1 SGHTA, CDR2 FQGTGA. The CDR3 DNA sequence: TGTGCCAGCAGCCCACGACTAGGCGAGGGGACCCAGTACTTC. Residues: CASSPRLGEGTQYF.

This rearrangement joins TRBV18 to TRBJ1-5, with 7 positions matching TRBD1. There are 14 residues in the CDR3. Germline V CDR1 and CDR2: KGHSH, LQKENI. Trimming cost V 3 bases and J 4 bases; bases outside gene matches: 3. The CDR3 reads CASSPDRNNQPQHF. In DNA, the CDR3 is TGTGCCAGCTCACCGGACAGGAATAATCAGCCCCAGCATTTT.

The chain couples TRBV10-2 to TRBJ2-2; the match to TRBD1 covers 7 bases. The CDR3 has 14 residues. V trimming: 6 bases; J trimming: 6 bases; junction bases outside the gene matches: 7. Germline V gives CDR1 WSHSY, CDR2 SAAADI. In nucleotides, the CDR3 is TGCGCCAGCAGCCGACAGGGAAGTCCCGGGGAGCTGTTTTTT. Amino acids: CASSRQGSPGELFF.

The CDR3 is CASSFQGDTQYF. As DNA, the CDR3 is TGTGCCAGCAGTTTCCAGGGGGATACGCAGTATTTT. The chain is built from TRBV11-2 and TRBJ2-3; TRBD1 is a possible D gene (6 bases). Germline V gene data show CDR1 as SGHAT and CDR2 as FQNNGV. CDR3 length: 12 amino acids. Trimming took off 6 bases at V and 6 bases at J, with 10 bases between the two ends.

J is TRBJ1-1 and V is TRBV7-9; 7 bases align to TRBD1. The CDR3 runs 14 residues. V lost 7 bases, J lost 7 bases, and 12 bases stayed unmatched. CDR1 is SEHNR, CDR2 FQNEAQ, per germline (reference sequence). DNA of the CDR3: TGTGCCAGCACCTCCGGAGGGGGCGCGGATGAAGCTTTCTTT. Translating it yields CASTSGGGADEAFF.

The table lists this clone with a count of one. The rearrangement joins TRBV3-1 (or the pseudogene TRBV3-2) to TRBJ2-2, with D uncertain. The CDR3 totals 17 residues. Germline CDR1 reads LGHDT; CDR2 reads YNNKEL (reference sequence). Trimming removed 0 bases at V and 0 bases at J, with 11 bases between. CDR3 sequence (DNA): TGTGCCAGCAGCCAAGAGAAGCTAGTAGCGAACACCGGGGAGCTGTTTTTT. Encoded protein: CASSQEKLVANTGELFF.

The chain links TRBV11-3 to TRBJ2-5, with D perhaps matching TRBD1 (6 bases). In germline, CDR1 is SGHNT, CDR2 YENEEA. Trimming removed 1 base from V and 5 bases from J, with 11 bases in between. This CDR3 is 14 amino acids long. CDR3 residues: CASSLGPGAETQYF. CDR3 sequence (DNA): TGTGCCAGCAGCTTAGGTCCAGGGGCCGAGACCCAGTACTTC.

This clone qualifies as large. The chain employs TRBV24-1 and TRBJ2-5, with D possibly matching TRBD1 (5 bases). The CDR3 totals 14 residues. Germline V gene data show CDR1 as KGHDR and CDR2 as SFDVKD. The V end was cut by 4 bases, the J end by 5 bases, with 13 bases between. For the CDR3, the DNA is TGTGCCACCAGTGACCCCAGGGTTAGCGAGACCCAGTACTTC. Its translation is CATSDPRVSETQYF.

The V gene is TRBV19, the J gene TRBJ2-7, with a possible D match to TRBD1 (5 bases). Trimming shortened V by 3 bases and J by 5 bases, and 11 bases separated the two germline ends. Germline V gene lookup returns CDR1 LNHDA and CDR2 SQIVND (reference sequence). This CDR3 has 13 amino acids. CDR3 in amino acids: CASSIRGPHEQYF. As DNA, the CDR3 is TGTGCCAGTAGTATTAGGGGTCCCCACGAGCAGTACTTC.

The genes are TRBV11-3 and TRBJ2-7; D is unclear. Germline CDR1 reads SGHNT; CDR2 reads YENEEA. V lost 1 base, J lost 3 bases, and 7 bases lay in between. The CDR3 contains 13 residues. As DNA, the CDR3 is TGTGCCAGCAGCTTAGGACTGGTCTACGAGCAGTACTTC. Protein product: CASSLGLVYEQYF.

V and J are TRBV18 and TRBJ2-7; the match to TRBD2 covers 8 bases. V was pared by 3 bases and J by 2 bases, with 6 bases of the junction left unmatched. This CDR3 is 15 amino acids long. Per germline, CDR1 KGHSH and CDR2 LQKENI. The CDR3 DNA follows: TGTGCCAGCTCACCGCCCACAGCGGGAGCCTACGAGCAGTACTTC. Amino acid sequence: CASSPPTAGAYEQYF.